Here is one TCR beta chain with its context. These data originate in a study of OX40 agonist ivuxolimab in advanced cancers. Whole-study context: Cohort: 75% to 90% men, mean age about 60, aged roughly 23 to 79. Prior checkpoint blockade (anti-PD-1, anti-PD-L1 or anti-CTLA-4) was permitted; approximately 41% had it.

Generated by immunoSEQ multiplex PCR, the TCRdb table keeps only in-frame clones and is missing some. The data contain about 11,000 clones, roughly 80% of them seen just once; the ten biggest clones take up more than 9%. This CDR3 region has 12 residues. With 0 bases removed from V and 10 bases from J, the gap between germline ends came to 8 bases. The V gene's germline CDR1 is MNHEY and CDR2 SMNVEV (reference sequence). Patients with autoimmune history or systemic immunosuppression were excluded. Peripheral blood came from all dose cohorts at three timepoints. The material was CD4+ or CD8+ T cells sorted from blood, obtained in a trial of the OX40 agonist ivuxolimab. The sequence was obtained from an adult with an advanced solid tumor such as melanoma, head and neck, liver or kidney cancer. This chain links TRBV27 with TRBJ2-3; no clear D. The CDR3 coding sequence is TGTGCCAGCAGTTTATCTGGGCGAGCGCAGTATTTT. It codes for CASSLSGRAQYF.